This passage covers 30 T cell receptor beta chains from one sample sequenced in a study of spatial heterogeneity in lung cancer. Using its own MiXCR run on the 5' RACE reads, TCRdb lists one record per CDR3 protein. The sample yields thousands of distinct CDR3 sequences, roughly 9.2% seen once. Time point here: sample taken at primary tumor resection. TCRs were sequenced from unsorted whole RNA of tumor, nontumor lung or PBMC. The sample consisted of PBMCs, taken at surgery. These TCRs come from a male donor with early-stage non-small cell lung cancer.

This clonotype was seen a handful of times. Within a library made for alpha chains, this beta chain is off target, and its count is uninformative. This chain joins TRBV7-2 and TRBJ2-1; TRBD2 might be the D (7 bases). CDR3 size: 16 residues. Germline V gene lookup returns CDR1 SGHTA and CDR2 FQGNSA. V was pared by 5 bases and J by 7 bases, with 21 bases between. The CDR3 sequence is CASSLSGGREGNEQFF. The CDR3 region has the DNA TGTGCCAGCAGCCTTTCCGGGGGGCGAGAAGGGAATGAGCAGTTCTTC.

This clonotype has at least ten counts. Because the library targeted alpha chains, this beta chain is an off-target read whose size means little. The rearrangement joins TRBV4-2 to TRBJ2-7; D tentatively fits TRBD1 or TRBD2 (5 bases each). The CDR3 runs 16 residues. The V gene's germline CDR1 is LGHNA and CDR2 YNFKEQ. V dropped 1 base and J dropped 5 bases, with 18 bases sitting between them. As DNA, the CDR3 is TGTGCCAGCAGCCAAGTTCCCAGGGACGTGAACGACGAGCAGTACTTC. This codes for CASSQVPRDVNDEQYF.

To note about this clonotype: This beta chain slipped into a library made for alpha chains as a stray read, so its size is not meaningful. The rearrangement links TRBV5-1 to TRBJ2-1, with a tentative D call TRBD2 (6 bases). The germline gives CDR1 SGHRS, CDR2 YFSETQ. The CDR3 is made up of 14 amino acids. Trimming left V 6 bases short and J 3 bases short, with 13 bases between. The CDR3 DNA reads as TGCGCCAGCAACCCTAGCGCCGACTACAATGAGCAGTTCTTC. Amino acids: CASNPSADYNEQFF.

For this clonotype: Found in a library prepared for alpha chains, this beta chain is an off-target read, and its abundance has little meaning. The gene calls are TRBV20-1 and TRBJ1-5; D gene uncertain. CDR3 length equals 14 residues. The V and J ends lost 5 bases and 3 bases respectively, with 14 bases between them. Germline CDR1 DFQATT, CDR2 SNEGSKA (reference sequence). The CDR3, as DNA: TGCAGTGCTCGAGGGCACGGGGACAATCAGCCCCAGCATTTT. It encodes CSARGHGDNQPQHF.

This clonotype showed up many times. This beta chain represents an off-target read in a library built for alpha chains; its size is of limited meaning. The CDR3 bases are TGTGCCAGCAGTGATACAGCAGAAGCTTTCTTT. It codes for CASSDTAEAFF. The chain combines TRBV2 with TRBJ1-1; D uncertain. V dropped 3 bases and J dropped 8 bases, with 7 bases sitting between them. This CDR3 is 11 amino acids long. Germline V gene lookup returns CDR1 SNHLY and CDR2 FYNNEI.

By sample share, this clonotype is medium-sized (0.01 to 0.1%). Since it is a stray read in a library aimed at alpha chains, this beta chain has a size that is not meaningful. The chain has TRBV10-3 and TRBJ2-1, with 9 bases fitting TRBD2. This CDR3 contains 16 residues. J lost 2 bases, V lost 0 bases, and 2 bases had no gene match. Germline values: CDR1 ENHRY, CDR2 SYGVKD. The CDR3 DNA sequence: TGTGCCATCAGTGAGTCAGGGACTAGCACCTACAATGAGCAGTTCTTC. Protein: CAISESGTSTYNEQFF.

This clonotype appeared a few times. Since the library was made to target alpha chains, this beta chain is a stray read and its abundance is not meaningful. The rearrangement links TRBV12-3 or TRBV12-4 to TRBJ2-7, with a possible D match to TRBD2 (6 bases). The CDR3 sequence is 13 residues long. V lost 5 bases, J lost 4 bases, and 12 bases lay in between. CDR3 in amino acids: CASSRQGRYEQYF. CDR3 DNA: TGTGCCAGCAGTCGCCAAGGGAGGTACGAGCAGTACTTC.

This clonotype was observed at least ten times. One junction end does not reproduce the germline sequence, and a read error may be involved. The library was prepared for alpha chains; this beta chain is a stray read, so its frequency means little. The chain employs TRBV7-7 and TRBJ2-1; D is ambiguous. The CDR3 has 13 residues. CDR1 is SSHAT and CDR2 is FNYEAQ in the germline V gene (reference sequence). CDR3 nucleotide sequence: TGTGCTAGCAGCTTAATTCCTAGGGATGAGCAGTTCTTC. This sequence encodes CASSLIPRDEQFF. Variable domain in full (rest from reference TRBV7-7 and TRBJ2-1): GAGVSQSPRYKVTKRGQDVTLRCDPISSHATLYWYQQALGQGPEFLTYFNYEAQPDKSGLPSDRFSAERPEGSISTLTIQRTEQRDSAMYRCASSLIPRDEQFFGPGTRLTVL.

This clonotype was seen ten or more times. The size of this beta chain means little, since it is a stray read in a library made for alpha chains. This chain connects TRBV30 to TRBJ1-2; the match to TRBD1 covers 7 bases. Looked up from germline, CDR1 is GTSNPN and CDR2 is SVGIG (reference sequence). V was pared by 0 bases and J by 0 bases, with 4 bases of the junction left unmatched. There are 15 residues in the CDR3. The CDR3 DNA reads as TGTGCCTGGAGTGTACAGGGGCCGGCTAACTATGGCTACACCTTC. It specifies CAWSVQGPANYGYTF. Supplemented by reference TRBV30 and TRBJ1-2, the full variable domain reads SQTIHQWPATLVQPVGSPLSLECTVEGTSNPNLYWYRQAAGRGLQLLFYSVGIGQISSEVPQNLSASRPQDRQFILSSKKLLLSDSGFYLCAWSVQGPANYGYTFGSGTRLTVV.

Of note for this clonotype: This beta chain lies outside the target of a library built for alpha chains; its clone size means little. V gene TRBV4-1 combines with J gene TRBJ1-4; 7 bases line up with TRBD1. This CDR3 region has 18 residues. The V and J ends lost 0 bases and 0 bases, in that order; junction bases with no gene match: 7. Germline-derived CDR1 and CDR2 are MGHRA and YSYEKL. CDR3 DNA: TGCGCCAGCAGCCAAGAAGAAGGGGGCAGTGCAACTAATGAAAAACTGTTTTTT. This sequence encodes CASSQEEGGSATNEKLFF.

This clonotype was seen at least ten times. For a library built for alpha chains, this beta chain is a stray read; little rests on its size. The chain employs TRBV11-3 and TRBJ2-3; 7 nucleotides align to TRBD2. The CDR3 covers 17 residues. Losses at the gene ends were 1 base for V and 5 bases for J; bases not matched to a gene: 12. CDR1 is SGHNT and CDR2 is YENEEA in the germline V gene. The CDR3 region is CASSLGSGGGLGDTQYF. The CDR3 DNA reads as TGTGCCAGCAGCTTAGGATCAGGCGGGGGACTTGGAGATACGCAGTATTTT.

This clonotype was seen at least ten times. For a library built for alpha chains, this beta chain is a stray read; little rests on its size. This chain uses TRBV29-1 with TRBJ1-1; possibly TRBD1 for D (6 bases). Germline CDR1 and CDR2: SQVTM and ANQGSEA. Trimming removed 5 bases at V and 3 bases at J, with 16 bases between. CDR3 size: 14 residues. For the CDR3, the DNA is TGCAGCGTTAGAAACAGGGAGGCGTACACTGAAGCTTTCTTT. Its translation is CSVRNREAYTEAFF.

This clonotype was observed many times. This beta chain turned up in a library designed for alpha chains; as an off-target read, its abundance says little. This chain uses TRBV5-1 with TRBJ2-7; 7 nucleotides align to TRBD1. With 2 bases clipped from V and 4 bases from J, the junction kept 0 bases outside the gene matches. Per the germline V gene, CDR1 is SGHRS and CDR2 is YFSETQ. CDR3 length: 12 amino acids. In DNA, the CDR3 is TGCGCCAGCAGCTTACAGGGGTACGAGCAGTACTTC. This gives the protein CASSLQGYEQYF.

In the case of this clonotype: With the library built for alpha chains, this beta chain is off target and its frequency is not meaningful. V and J are TRBV9 and TRBJ1-2, with 7 bases that match TRBD1. Per germline, CDR1 SGDLS and CDR2 YYNGEE. The CDR3 covers 15 residues. V gave up 0 bases and J gave up 3 bases; unmatched junction bases: 5. The CDR3 loop reads CASSVVGTADYGYTF. CDR3 nucleotide sequence: TGTGCCAGCAGCGTAGTGGGGACAGCTGACTATGGCTACACCTTC.

In this sample, this clonotype turned up many times. This beta chain represents an off-target read in a library built for alpha chains; its size is of limited meaning. This chain uses TRBV5-1 with TRBJ2-7; D might be TRBD2 (6 bases). The CDR3 contains 15 residues. Trimming took off 0 bases at V and 6 bases at J, with 16 bases between the two ends. Germline lookup yields CDR1 SGHRS and CDR2 YFSETQ. DNA of the CDR3: TGCGCCAGCAGCTTGGATGGTAGCTGGGGACTCGAGCAGTACTTC. This codes for CASSLDGSWGLEQYF. Full variable domain (remainder filled in from reference TRBV5-1 and TRBJ2-7): KAGVTQTPRYLIKTRGQQVTLSCSPISGHRSVSWYQQTPGQGLQFLFEYFSETQRNKGNFPGRFSGRQFSNSRSEMNVSTLELGDSALYLCASSLDGSWGLEQYFGPGTRLTVT.

This clonotype was seen repeatedly, ten times or more. This beta chain is a stray sequence in a library constructed for alpha chains; its clone size is not meaningful. The chain combines TRBV4-3 with TRBJ2-7; TRBD2 might be the D (6 bases). The V gene lost 3 bases and the J gene lost 7 bases, with 16 bases spanning the gap. Germline V gene sequence: CDR1 LGHNA, CDR2 YSLEER. This CDR3 has 14 residues. This CDR3 is CASSHGTGSREQYF. CDR3 DNA sequence: TGCGCCAGCAGCCATGGAACCGGGAGTCGAGAGCAGTACTTC.

This clonotype was seen many times. This beta chain is off target for a library built for alpha chains, so its abundance means little. This chain joins TRBV2 and TRBJ1-5; the D gene is possibly TRBD1 (6 bases). This CDR3 contains 15 residues. Trimming cost V 4 bases and J 2 bases, with 12 bases left between them. Germline values: CDR1 SNHLY, CDR2 FYNNEI. CDR3 in amino acids: CASSVDSVGNQPQHF. The CDR3 bases are TGTGCCAGCAGTGTGGACAGTGTAGGCAATCAGCCCCAGCATTTT.

This clonotype was observed a handful of times. This beta chain lies outside the target of a library built for alpha chains; its clone size means little. The V gene is TRBV20-1, the J gene TRBJ2-7; TRBD1 aligns across 8 bases. CDR3 size: 15 residues. From germline, CDR1 is DFQATT and CDR2 SNEGSKA (reference sequence). J gave up 3 bases and V 4 bases, and 11 bases lay outside the gene matches. The CDR3, as DNA: TGCAGTGCTATCCTATCAGACAGGGGAGGCTACGAGCAGTACTTC. It specifies CSAILSDRGGYEQYF.

This clonotype was found many times. Because this beta chain is a stray read in a library intended to capture alpha chains, its abundance should not be given much weight. The chain has TRBV12-5 and TRBJ2-2; 11 nucleotides agree with TRBD2. This CDR3 contains 16 residues. Germline V gene lookup returns CDR1 LGHNT and CDR2 FRNRAP. Trimming removed 5 bases from V and 2 bases from J; junction bases left unmatched: 4. In DNA, the CDR3 is TGTGCTAGTGGTGCCGGGACTAGCGGAAACACCGGGGAGCTGTTTTTT. Translating gives CASGAGTSGNTGELFF.

For this clonotype: This beta chain is an unintended read in a library built for alpha chains; its size means little. The rearrangement links TRBV20-1 to TRBJ2-3, with a tentative D call TRBD1 (5 bases). The V end lost 3 bases, the J end lost 0 bases, and 25 bases lay between the germline ends. CDR3 size: 19 residues. In germline, CDR1 is DFQATT, CDR2 SNEGSKA (reference sequence). The CDR3 nucleotides are TGCAGTGCTAGGACCCATCCCTACAGGAGTTCCACTAGCACAGATACGCAGTATTTT. Protein: CSARTHPYRSSTSTDTQYF.

This clonotype was detected ten times or more. This beta chain is off target for a library built for alpha chains, so its abundance means little. This chain links TRBV20-1 with TRBJ1-2; D remains ambiguous. This CDR3 region has 13 residues. V was cut by 6 bases and J by 5 bases, with 16 bases left in between. Germline values: CDR1 DFQATT, CDR2 SNEGSKA (reference sequence). The CDR3 loop reads CSAWSPGEYGYTF. CDR3 nucleotides: TGCAGTGCGTGGTCACCCGGGGAATATGGCTACACCTTC.

This clonotype was detected many times. This beta chain is an off-target read within a library intended for alpha chains, so its frequency means little. The V gene is TRBV29-1, the J gene TRBJ1-5, with TRBD1 as a possible D gene (6 bases). From germline, CDR1 is SQVTM and CDR2 ANQGSEA. Trimming removed 4 bases at V and 4 bases at J, with 11 bases between. This CDR3 has 13 residues. The CDR3 reads CSVGAGENQPQHF. CDR3 nucleotides: TGCAGCGTTGGGGCAGGGGAGAATCAGCCCCAGCATTTT. The full variable domain, its missing parts supplied by reference TRBV29-1 and TRBJ1-5, is SAVISQKPSRDICQRGTSLTIQCQVDSQVTMMFWYRQQPGQSLTLIATANQGSEATYESGFVIDKFPISRPNLTFSTLTVSNMSPEDSSIYLCSVGAGENQPQHFGDGTRLSIL.

This clonotype was counted between two and nine times. This beta chain appears as a stray read in a library generated for alpha chains; its size is not informative. This chain uses TRBV20-1 with TRBJ2-7; 9 bases align to TRBD1. The CDR3 is 13 amino acids. Looked up from germline, CDR1 is DFQATT and CDR2 is SNEGSKA (reference sequence). J was trimmed by 1 base and V by 5 bases; bases with no gene match: 3. In DNA, the CDR3 is TGCAGTGCTCGGGACAGGGCTTCCTACGAGCAGTACTTC. Its protein product is CSARDRASYEQYF.

In its sample, this clonotype ranks as medium-sized (0.01 to 0.1%). This beta chain is off target for a library built for alpha chains, so its abundance means little. The V and J genes are TRBV5-1 and TRBJ2-1, with TRBD2 matching over 10 bases. The CDR3 totals 15 residues. Per germline, CDR1 SGHRS and CDR2 YFSETQ. J lost 6 bases, V lost 4 bases, and 7 bases had no gene match. In nucleotides, the CDR3 is TGCGCCAGCAGCCCCTCTAGCGGGGGTGTCAATGAGCAGTTCTTC. It codes for CASSPSSGGVNEQFF.

To note about this clonotype: Being off target in a library aimed at alpha chains, this beta chain has a size of little meaning. This rearrangement joins TRBV27 to TRBJ2-5, with TRBD1 matching over 8 bases. The CDR3 has 14 residues. Looked up from germline, CDR1 is MNHEY and CDR2 is SMNVEV (reference sequence). V shed 5 bases and J 4 bases; nucleotides not matched to a gene: 6. In DNA, the CDR3 is TGTGCCAGCAGTCGATGGACAGGGTCAGAGACCCAGTACTTC. This codes for CASSRWTGSETQYF.

This clonotype was observed many times. This beta chain was picked up by a library intended for alpha chains and is off target, so its count carries little meaning. This chain joins TRBV9 and TRBJ2-7; TRBD2 agrees at 8 bases. The CDR3 extends over 14 amino acids. J lost 0 bases, V lost 4 bases, and 3 bases had no gene match. CDR1 is SGDLS and CDR2 is YYNGEE in the germline V gene. The DNA for the CDR3 is TGTGCCAGCAGCTCGGGAGGGGGCTCCTACGAGCAGTACTTC. Its protein is CASSSGGGSYEQYF.

Ten or more counts support this clonotype. This beta chain turned up in a library designed for alpha chains; as an off-target read, its abundance says little. This rearrangement joins TRBV6-6 to TRBJ2-1; 10 positions agree with TRBD2. J gave up 1 base and V 0 bases, and 9 bases lay outside the gene matches. The CDR3 is made up of 19 amino acids. The germline gives CDR1 MNHNY, CDR2 SVGAGI (reference sequence). The CDR3 loop reads CASSYSGTSAHLSYNEQFF. The DNA of the CDR3 is TGTGCCAGCAGTTACTCCGGGACTAGCGCCCATCTGTCCTACAATGAGCAGTTCTTC.

This clonotype was seen many times. This beta chain represents an off-target read in a library built for alpha chains; its size is of limited meaning. V and J are TRBV7-2 and TRBJ1-6; D is ambiguous. The CDR3 covers 13 residues. Trimming removed 4 bases from V and 11 bases from J, with 12 bases in between. Per the germline V gene, CDR1 is SGHTA and CDR2 is FQGNSA. DNA of the CDR3: TGTGCCAGCAGCTCTAACCCGGGTGCACCCCTCCACTTT. Protein sequence: CASSSNPGAPLHF.

This clonotype was recorded at least ten times. The library was prepared for alpha chains; this beta chain is a stray read, so its frequency means little. V is TRBV18 and J is TRBJ2-3; 13 positions agree with TRBD2. CDR3 length: 18 amino acids. V shed 4 bases and J 4 bases; nucleotides not matched to a gene: 11. The germline V gene has CDR1 KGHSH and CDR2 LQKENI. The CDR3 here is CASSLRTSGSMGPDTQYF. The CDR3 DNA sequence: TGTGCCAGCTCACTACGGACTAGCGGGAGTATGGGGCCAGATACGCAGTATTTT.

This clonotype was seen more than once but under ten times. This beta chain is a stray sequence in a library constructed for alpha chains; its clone size is not meaningful. The chain is built from TRBV20-1 and TRBJ2-5; the match to TRBD1 covers 8 bases. The CDR3 sequence is 11 residues long. Germline trimming cut 5 bases from V and 5 bases from J; bases unmatched to any gene: 1. The germline V gene has CDR1 DFQATT and CDR2 SNEGSKA (reference sequence). The CDR3, as DNA: TGCAGTGCTTACAGGGGGGAGACCCAGTACTTC. Its translation: CSAYRGETQYF.